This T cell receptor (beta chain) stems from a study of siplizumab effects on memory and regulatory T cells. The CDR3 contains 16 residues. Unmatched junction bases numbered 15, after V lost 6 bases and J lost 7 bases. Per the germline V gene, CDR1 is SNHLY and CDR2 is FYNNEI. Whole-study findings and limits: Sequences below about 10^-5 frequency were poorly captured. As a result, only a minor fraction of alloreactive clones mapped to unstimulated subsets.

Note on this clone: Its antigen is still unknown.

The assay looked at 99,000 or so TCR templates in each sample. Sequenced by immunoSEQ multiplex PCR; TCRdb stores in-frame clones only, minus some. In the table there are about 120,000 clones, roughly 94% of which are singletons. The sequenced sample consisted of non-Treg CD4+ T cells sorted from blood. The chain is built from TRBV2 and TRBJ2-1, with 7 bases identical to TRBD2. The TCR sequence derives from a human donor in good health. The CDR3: CASREPLGWGGNEQFF. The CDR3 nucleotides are TGTGCCAGCAGGGAGCCTCTCGGGTGGGGAGGGAATGAGCAGTTCTTC.